This entry concerns a single T cell receptor (beta chain). The data are from a study of OX40 agonist ivuxolimab in advanced cancers. For the study at large: With ivuxolimab, an agonistic anti-OX40 (CD134) antibody, patients were treated.

V lost 4 bases, J lost 5 bases, and 7 bases stayed unmatched. In germline, CDR1 is MNHNS, CDR2 SASEGT. The CDR3 loop spans 14 amino acids. Some clones are missing from TCRdb's copy, which holds only in-frame ones; the method was immunoSEQ multiplex PCR. The sample lists fewer than 90,000 clones, about 88% occurring once. This chain joins TRBV6-1 and TRBJ1-1; 7 bases map to TRBD1. The source material was CD4+ or CD8+ T cells sorted from blood, sampled in a trial of the OX40 agonist ivuxolimab. This TCR was recovered from an adult with an advanced solid tumor such as melanoma, head and neck, liver or kidney cancer. The CDR3 DNA follows: TGTGCCAGCAGTGTTGAGGGGGCGAGGACTGAAGCTTTCTTT. Encoded protein: CASSVEGARTEAFF.